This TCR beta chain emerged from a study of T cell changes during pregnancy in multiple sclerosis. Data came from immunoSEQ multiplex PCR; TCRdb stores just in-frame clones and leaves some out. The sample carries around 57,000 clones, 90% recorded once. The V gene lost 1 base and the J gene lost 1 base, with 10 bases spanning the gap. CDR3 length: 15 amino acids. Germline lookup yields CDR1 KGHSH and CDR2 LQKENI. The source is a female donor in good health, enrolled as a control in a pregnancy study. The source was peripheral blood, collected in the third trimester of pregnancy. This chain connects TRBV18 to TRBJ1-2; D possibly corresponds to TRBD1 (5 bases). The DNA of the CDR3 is TGTGCCAGCTCACCACTCAGGGAGGTTAACTATGGCTACACCTTC. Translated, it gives CASSPLREVNYGYTF.